This entry lists 3 T cell receptor beta chains sequenced from one sample in a study of graft-versus-host responses after intestinal transplantation. These receptors' antigens are unknown. The table came from immunoSEQ multiplex PCR; TCRdb's copy has only in-frame clones and leaves some out. The sample shows 70,000 or so clones, about 80% of them seen only once. Specimen: unstimulated CD4+ T cells sorted from spleen or lymph node cells, collected before transplant. These receptors were collected from a human donor who was the organ donor for an intestinal transplant.

J is TRBJ2-1 and V is TRBV2; 12 bases line up with TRBD2. The CDR3 runs to 13 residues. V lost 10 bases and J lost 12; bases outside the gene matches: 10. Germline V gives CDR1 SNHLY, CDR2 FYNNEI. CDR3 protein: CATRTSGAHRQFF. The DNA of the CDR3 is TGTGCCACACGGACTAGCGGGGCCCACAGGCAGTTCTTC.

This chain joins TRBV18 and TRBJ2-1; TRBD2 aligns across 9 bases. CDR3 length equals 19 residues. Germline CDR1 reads KGHSH; CDR2 reads LQKENI. V trimming: 4 bases; J trimming: 0 bases; junction bases outside the gene matches: 13. CDR3 protein: CASSRTALSGGSSYNEQFF. The CDR3 coding sequence is TGTGCCAGCTCACGGACGGCCCTTAGCGGGGGCAGCTCCTACAATGAGCAGTTCTTC.

This clone was seen a few times. The rearrangement uses TRBV6-5 and TRBJ1-2; D not certain. The CDR3 is 15 residues long. Germline values: CDR1 MNHEY, CDR2 SVGAGI. Trimming took off 4 bases at V and 0 bases at J, with 12 bases between the two ends. The CDR3 DNA sequence: TGTGCCAGCAGTTTCTCAGAGACTGCTAACTATGGCTACACCTTC. Residues: CASSFSETANYGYTF.